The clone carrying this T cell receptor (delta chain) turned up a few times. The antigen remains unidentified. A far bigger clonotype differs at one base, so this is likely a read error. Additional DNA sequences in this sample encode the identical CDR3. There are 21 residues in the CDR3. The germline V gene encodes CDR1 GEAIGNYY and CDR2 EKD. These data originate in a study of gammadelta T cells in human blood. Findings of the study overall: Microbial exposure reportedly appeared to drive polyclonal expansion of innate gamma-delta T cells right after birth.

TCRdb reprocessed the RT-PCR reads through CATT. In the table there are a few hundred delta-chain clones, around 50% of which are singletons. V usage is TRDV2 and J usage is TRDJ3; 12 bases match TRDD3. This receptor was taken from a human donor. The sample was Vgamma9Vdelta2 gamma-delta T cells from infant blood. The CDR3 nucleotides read TGTGCCTGTGACGCGTACTGGGGGATACCCCTTAGCTCCTGGGATACCCGACAGATGTTTTTC. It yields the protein CACDAYWGIPLSSWDTRQMFF.